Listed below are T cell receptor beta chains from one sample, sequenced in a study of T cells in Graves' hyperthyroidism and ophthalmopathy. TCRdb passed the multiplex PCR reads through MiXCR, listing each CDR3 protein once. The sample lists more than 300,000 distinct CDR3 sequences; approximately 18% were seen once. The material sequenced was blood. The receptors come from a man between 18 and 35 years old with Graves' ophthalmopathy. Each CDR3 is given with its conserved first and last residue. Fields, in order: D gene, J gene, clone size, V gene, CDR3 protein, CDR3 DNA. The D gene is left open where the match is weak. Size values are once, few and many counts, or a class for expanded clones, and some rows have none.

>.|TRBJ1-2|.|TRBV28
CASSFTGRGYTF
TGTGCCAGCAGTTTTACGGGACGTGGCTACACCTTC
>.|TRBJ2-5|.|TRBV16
CASSQSGRGLDQETQYF
TGTGCCAGCAGCCAATCGGGGAGGGGGCTCGACCAAGAGACCCAGTACTTC
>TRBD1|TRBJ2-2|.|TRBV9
CASSERGQGNTGELFF
TGTGCCAGCAGCGAGAGGGGACAGGGAAACACCGGGGAGCTGTTTTTT
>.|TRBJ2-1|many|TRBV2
CASSGSLIVNEQFF
TGTGCCAGCAGTGGTTCCCTTATTGTGAATGAGCAGTTCTTC
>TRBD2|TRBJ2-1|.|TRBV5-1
CASSFGLAGNSYNEQFF
TGCGCCAGCAGCTTCGGACTAGCGGGGAACTCCTACAATGAGCAGTTCTTC
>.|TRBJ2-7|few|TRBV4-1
CASSQRDGTYEQYF
TGCGCCAGCAGCCAAAGGGACGGAACTTACGAGCAGTACTTC
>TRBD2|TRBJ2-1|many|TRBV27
CASSLSLAGYNEQFF
TGTGCCAGCAGTTTATCACTAGCGGGGTACAATGAGCAGTTCTTC
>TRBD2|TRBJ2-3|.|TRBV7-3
CASSLRWGGDTQYF
TGTGCCAGCAGCTTAAGATGGGGGGGAGATACGCAGTATTTT
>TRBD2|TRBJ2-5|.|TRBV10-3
CAIKLAGAPQETQYF
TGTGCCATCAAGCTAGCGGGGGCCCCCCAAGAGACCCAGTACTTC
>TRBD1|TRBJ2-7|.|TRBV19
CASSPTDRGAPGEQYF
TGTGCCAGTAGTCCAACGGACAGGGGAGCCCCGGGTGAGCAGTACTTC
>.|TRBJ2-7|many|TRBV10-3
CAIRETEDEQYF
TGTGCCATCAGGGAGACAGAGGACGAGCAGTACTTC
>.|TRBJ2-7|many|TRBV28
CASSLRTVTYEQYF
TGTGCCAGCAGTTTGAGGACTGTCACCTACGAGCAGTACTTC
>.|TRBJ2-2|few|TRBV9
CASSTGQNTGELFF
TGTGCCAGCAGCACGGGACAGAACACCGGGGAGCTGTTTTTT
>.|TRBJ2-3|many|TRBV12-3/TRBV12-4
CASSLGGVRADTQYF
TGTGCCAGCAGTTTAGGCGGGGTGCGTGCAGATACGCAGTATTTT